A selection of T cell receptor beta chains follows, all from one sample in a study of shared clonotypes between healthy human individuals. Sequenced by immunoSEQ multiplex PCR; TCRdb stores in-frame clones only, minus some. The sample holds approximately 2,000,000 clones, roughly 92% seen once. Sequencing was performed on naive CD4+ T cells from PBMCs. These receptors were obtained from a man aged 18 to 35 in good health. Some clones in this sample may be carry-over from other donors' samples. CDR3s include the opening cysteine and the closing phenylalanine or tryptophan. D genes are given only for firm matches. Clone size is shown for a subset of rows, as once, few, many or a class of expanded clone.

size | D | length | J | V | DNA | CDR3
. | . | 13 | TRBJ1-5 | TRBV7-2 | TGTGCCAGCAGCTTATTAAACTATCAGCCCCAGCATTTT | CASSLLNYQPQHF
. | TRBD2 | 15 | TRBJ2-7 | TRBV6-5 | TGTGCCAGCGGGTCACTAGCGGGGACAATCTACGAGCAGTACTTC | CASGSLAGTIYEQYF
. | . | 15 | TRBJ1-3 | TRBV28 | TGTGCCAGCGGGAGGACTTTTACCTCTGGAGGCACCATATATTTT | CASGRTFTSGGTIYF
. | . | 17 | TRBJ2-6 | TRBV18 | TGTGCCAGCTCACCAGGGGTTACGGGTTCTGGGGCCAACGTCCTGACTTTC | CASSPGVTGSGANVLTF
. | . | 14 | TRBJ1-1 | TRBV10-3 | TGTGCCATCAGCCGAGCTACAGGAAACACTGAAGCTTTCTTT | CAISRATGNTEAFF
. | . | 13 | TRBJ1-5 | TRBV11-2 | TGTGCCAGCAGTTTGAGCCAATATCAGCCCCAGCATTTT | CASSLSQYQPQHF
once | TRBD1 | 15 | TRBJ1-1 | TRBV29-1 | TGCAGCGTTGAAACTCCGGGACAGGGTCGGGCTGAAGCTTTCTTT | CSVETPGQGRAEAFF
. | . | 15 | TRBJ2-7 | TRBV5-1 | TGCGCCAGCAGCTTGATGGCAGGCCCCATCTACGAGCAGTACTTC | CASSLMAGPIYEQYF
. | . | 15 | TRBJ2-7 | TRBV19 | TGTGCCAGTAGTATGGCTAGCGCGGACTCCTACGAGCAGTACTTC | CASSMASADSYEQYF
few | TRBD1 | 14 | TRBJ2-5 | TRBV18 | TGTGCCAGCTCACCAGGGACAGGGGAAGAGACCCAGTACTTC | CASSPGTGEETQYF
. | TRBD1 | 17 | TRBJ2-3 | TRBV27 | TGTGCCAGCAGTTTACCCGGGCGGCAGGGGGCAACAGATACGCAGTATTTT | CASSLPGRQGATDTQYF
. | . | 14 | TRBJ1-5 | TRBV28 | TGTGCCAGCGGTCTGACAGAGGGGGGTCAGCCCCAGCATTTT | CASGLTEGGQPQHF
. | . | 16 | TRBJ1-1 | TRBV6-5 | TGTGCCAGCAGTTACTCCCTAGCAGGGATGAACACTGAAGCTTTCTTT | CASSYSLAGMNTEAFF
. | . | 15 | TRBJ2-5 | TRBV7-6 | TGTGCCAGCAGCTTAGTGGGGACATCCCCAGAGACCCAGTACTTC | CASSLVGTSPETQYF
. | . | 17 | TRBJ1-1 | TRBV4-1 | TGCGCCAGCCTACCATTAAACAGGGACGGGGATCTAACTGAAGCTTTCTTT | CASLPLNRDGDLTEAFF
. | TRBD1 | 12 | TRBJ1-2 | TRBV7-2 | TGTGCCAGCAGCTACGGGACAGGGCTGAGTGCCTTC | CASSYGTGLSAF
. | . | 14 | TRBJ2-3 | TRBV6-5 | TGTGCCAGCAGTTTGGCCCGGGACACAGATACGCAGTATTTT | CASSLARDTDTQYF
. | . | 13 | TRBJ2-4 | TRBV5-6 | TGTGCCAGCAGCTTGGGTTACGGGACCATTCAGTACTTC | CASSLGYGTIQYF
. | TRBD2 | 15 | TRBJ2-7 | TRBV19 | TGTGCCAGTAGCAGATACGCGGGAGAGGCCTACGAGCAGTACTTC | CASSRYAGEAYEQYF
. | . | 14 | TRBJ2-7 | TRBV2 | TGTGCCAGCAGTCCAGGGCCTAATAGGGACGAGCAGTACTTC | CASSPGPNRDEQYF
. | TRBD2 | 16 | TRBJ2-3 | TRBV7-3 | TGTGCCAGCAGCTTAATGGGCGGGAGATCAACAGATACGCAGTATTTT | CASSLMGGRSTDTQYF
. | TRBD2 | 16 | TRBJ2-7 | TRBV9 | TGTGCCAGCAGCGCCCATAGCGGGGGGAGCTCCTACGAGCAGTACTTC | CASSAHSGGSSYEQYF
. | . | 15 | TRBJ2-5 | TRBV6-6 | TGTGCCAGCAGTTCCCAGCCACTAACGGCCGAGACCCAGTACTTC | CASSSQPLTAETQYF
. | TRBD1 | 14 | TRBJ2-3 | TRBV29-1 | TGCAGCGCCGCAATCGGGACAGGGGGGGATACGCAGTATTTT | CSAAIGTGGDTQYF
. | . | 15 | TRBJ2-2 | TRBV28 | TGTGCCAGCAGTTTATTTGGGGGCAGGACCGGGGAGCTGTTTTTT | CASSLFGGRTGELFF
few | . | 12 | TRBJ1-5 | TRBV30 | TGTGCCTGGAGCGAAGAGTATCAGCCCCAGCATTTT | CAWSEEYQPQHF
. | . | 13 | TRBJ2-7 | TRBV7-9 | TGTGCCAGCAGCCTTAGCGGAACCTACGAGCAGTACTTC | CASSLSGTYEQYF
. | . | 14 | TRBJ2-2 | TRBV5-1 | TGCGCCAGCAGCTTGGGGCTCAACACCGGGGAGCTGTTTTTT | CASSLGLNTGELFF
. | . | 11 | TRBJ2-5 | TRBV28 | TGTGCCACCAGAGGGGTGGAGACCCAGTACTTC | CATRGVETQYF
. | . | 14 | TRBJ1-1 | TRBV18 | TGTGCCAGCTCACCAGTTCTCTCGAACACTGAAGCTTTCTTT | CASSPVLSNTEAFF
. | . | 16 | TRBJ2-2 | TRBV27 | TGTGCCAGCAGTTTAAACACTTGGAGGGACACCGGGGAGCTGTTTTTT | CASSLNTWRDTGELFF
. | . | 14 | TRBJ1-1 | TRBV11-2 | TGTGCCAGCAGCTTACTGGTAATGAACACTGAAGCTTTCTTT | CASSLLVMNTEAFF